A selection of T cell receptor beta chains follows, all from one sample in a study of CD8+ T cells in alopecia areata. Using immunoSEQ multiplex PCR, the repertoire was profiled, and TCRdb retains in-frame clones only, with some absent. The table has about 91,000 clones, about 45% seen once. Input material: CD4+ T cells sorted from blood. The receptor source for this set is a human donor with alopecia areata. Both conserved end residues are part of each CDR3. Fields, in order: J gene, clone size, V gene, D gene, CDR3 DNA, CDR3 protein. The D gene is left open where the match is weak. Clone size appears in some rows only: once, few, many, or a class for an expanded clone.

TRBJ2-3 - TRBV30 - TGTGCCTGGAGTGTTAGCGTGGCAGATACGCAGTATTTT CAWSVSVADTQYF
TRBJ1-2 - TRBV28 TRBD1 TGTGCCAGCAGTCCTGGAGGGGGCACGGGCGGCTACACCTTC CASSPGGGTGGYTF
TRBJ2-1 - TRBV6-5 TRBD2 TGTGCCAGCAGTTCTTTAGCGGGAGGGTTGCATGAGCAGTTCTTC CASSSLAGGLHEQFF
TRBJ1-6 few TRBV30 TRBD1 TGTGCCTGGAGGGGGGACAGGAGGGATAATTCACCCCTCCACTTT CAWRGDRRDNSPLHF
TRBJ2-7 once TRBV30 - TGTGCCTGGAGTGAAGGGACAACCTACGAGCAGTACTTC CAWSEGTTYEQYF
TRBJ2-3 - TRBV29-1 - TGCAGCGTTGCCTTAGGTATCCGAGATACGCAGTATTTT CSVALGIRDTQYF
TRBJ2-5 few TRBV29-1 - TGCAGCGCCCTCTGGGCAGGGCAAGGAGAGACCCAGTACTTC CSALWAGQGETQYF
TRBJ1-4 - TRBV29-1 - TGCAGCGTTTTACAGGGATCAGATGAAAAACTGTTTTTT CSVLQGSDEKLFF
TRBJ1-2 - TRBV30 - TGTGCCTGGACTGGGATCAGGAACTATGGCTACACCTTC CAWTGIRNYGYTF
TRBJ2-7 few TRBV25-1 TRBD2 TGTGCCAGCAGTGACTCCGCGGGGGGATGCTACGAGCAGTACTTC CASSDSAGGCYEQYF
TRBJ2-1 few TRBV29-1 - TGCAGCGTTGAAGATAAGATCAATGAGCAGTTCTTC CSVEDKINEQFF
TRBJ2-5 - TRBV28 - TGTGCCAGCAGTTCATCGGGGGAAGGGGAAGAGACCCAGTACTTC CASSSSGEGEETQYF
TRBJ1-1 few TRBV29-1 - TGCAGCCCGGCGCATTTCACTGAAGCTTTCTTT CSPAHFTEAFF
TRBJ2-1 few TRBV23-1 TRBD2 TGCGCCAGCAGTCAGGCGAGGGGACCCCAGCTAGCGGGACTCGTGCAGTTCTTC CASSQARGPQLAGLVQFF
TRBJ2-4 - TRBV28 - TGTGCCAGCAGTTTAGGGGGCACTGGAAAGGGCATTCAGTACTTC CASSLGGTGKGIQYF
TRBJ2-5 - TRBV7-9 TRBD1 TGTGCCAGCAGCTATCAGTGGGACAGGGGACACCAAGAGACCCAGTACTTC CASSYQWDRGHQETQYF
TRBJ2-1 - TRBV29-1 - TGCAGCGTTGCTTGGGGGTCGGGGCAGTTCTTC CSVAWGSGQFF
TRBJ2-7 - TRBV9 - TGTGCCAGCAGCGTAGGAGGGGAAGGTTACGAGCAGTACTTC CASSVGGEGYEQYF
TRBJ2-1 - TRBV29-1 - TGCAGCGTTGTCGTACAGGGCCCGTACAATGAGCAGTTCTTC CSVVVQGPYNEQFF
TRBJ2-7 few TRBV30 TRBD2 TGTGCCTGGGCTAGCGGGAGGGGTGAGCAGTACTTC CAWASGRGEQYF
TRBJ2-1 few TRBV19 - TGTGCCAGTAGTCGGGGACGGTTGCAACGGGGTGAGCAGTTCTTC CASSRGRLQRGEQFF
TRBJ2-3 - TRBV29-1 - TGCAGCGTTGAACCGGGACCCGGCACAGATACGCAGTATTTT CSVEPGPGTDTQYF
TRBJ1-5 - TRBV30 - TGTGCCTGGAGTGGTAGGGGGAGCCCTCATCGGCAGCCCCAGCATTTT CAWSGRGSPHRQPQHF
TRBJ2-1 - TRBV30 - TGTGCCTGGGGCTCTAGATACAATGAGCAGTTCTTC CAWGSRYNEQFF
TRBJ1-1 few TRBV29-1 - TGCAGCCCTAGGCCCACTGAAGCTTTCTTT CSPRPTEAFF
TRBJ2-7 - TRBV18 TRBD1 TGTGCCAGCTCACTCGGGGACAGGGGGTTCGACGAGCAGTACTTC CASSLGDRGFDEQYF
TRBJ1-5 few TRBV29-1 - TGCAGCGCGGCCGATCATAGCAATCAGCCCCAGCATTTT CSAADHSNQPQHF
TRBJ2-5 - TRBV7-2 TRBD1 TGTGCCAGCAGCTTATGGCAGGGGGAGGAGACCCAGTACTTC CASSLWQGEETQYF
TRBJ2-5 - TRBV4-1 TRBD2 TGCGCCAGCAGCCAAGAGCAGCGGGAATGGGGGACCCAGTACTTC CASSQEQREWGTQYF
TRBJ1-5 - TRBV29-1 - TGCAGCCCCAGGAGCGGCAATCAGCCCCAGCATTTT CSPRSGNQPQHF
TRBJ2-3 - TRBV14 - TGTGCCAGCAGCCAAACCCCCGTGGGGTGGGGCACAGATACGCAGTATTTT CASSQTPVGWGTDTQYF
TRBJ2-5 - TRBV7-9 - TGTGCCAGCAACCAGGGTGAAGAGACCCAGTACTTC CASNQGEETQYF
TRBJ1-6 - TRBV15 TRBD1 TGTGCCACCAGCAGGCCGGGACCCGACAGGGCACCCCTCCACTTT CATSRPGPDRAPLHF
TRBJ2-7 - TRBV30 - TGTGCCTGGAGTGTACTAGGGGGACACTCCTACGAGCAGTACTTC CAWSVLGGHSYEQYF
TRBJ1-2 - TRBV29-1 - TGCAGCGTGGCACAGGCCAACTATGGCTACACCTTC CSVAQANYGYTF
TRBJ2-5 - TRBV6-5 - TGTGCCAGCAGCTACGCCGAGTCCACCGGTGTTGAGACCCAGTACTTC CASSYAESTGVETQYF
TRBJ2-4 few TRBV29-1 - TGCAGCGTTGAAGAAGGCATGCCCGCCGAAAAAAGTCAGTACTTC CSVEEGMPAEKSQYF
TRBJ1-1 - TRBV29-1 - TGCAGCGTAGGACGACCGAACACTGAAGCTTTCTTT CSVGRPNTEAFF
TRBJ2-7 - TRBV29-1 - TGCAGCGTTGAAGAGGGGGCGGGCGAGCAGTACTTC CSVEEGAGEQYF
TRBJ2-5 - TRBV6-6 - TGTGCCAGCAGCCTCAGGGTGGAGACCCAGTACTTC CASSLRVETQYF
TRBJ1-1 few TRBV7-8 - TGTGCCAGCAGTAAACAGCAGAACACTGAAGCTTTCTTT CASSKQQNTEAFF
TRBJ2-7 - TRBV28 - TGTGCCAGCTCACAACCCCCAACCTACGAGCAGTACTTC CASSQPPTYEQYF
TRBJ1-1 once TRBV15 - TGTGCCACCAGCAGGGGCTTGGGGTGGGGCACTGAAGCTTTCTTT CATSRGLGWGTEAFF
TRBJ2-1 - TRBV29-1 - TGCAGCGTTGAGATTTTCAATGAGCAGTTCTTC CSVEIFNEQFF
TRBJ2-1 - TRBV2 TRBD1 TGTGCCAGCACCGGGACGGACAGGTACAATGAGCAGTTCTTC CASTGTDRYNEQFF
TRBJ2-1 few TRBV2 - TGTGCCAGCAAAGAGGGGAATGAGCAGTTCTTC CASKEGNEQFF
TRBJ2-5 few TRBV11-2 TRBD1 TGTGCCAGCAGCTCCCTTCGAGGGGGCGCAAGGCAAGAGACCCAGTACTTC CASSSLRGGARQETQYF
TRBJ1-2 once TRBV27 - TGTGCCAGCAGTTCTCAGGGCCATGGCTACACCTTC CASSSQGHGYTF
TRBJ2-7 - TRBV30 TRBD1 TGTGCCTGGAGGGGGACAGGGACCTACGAGCAGTACTTC CAWRGTGTYEQYF
TRBJ2-1 - TRBV11-2 - TGTGCCAGCAGTCCTATAGCGAGGTCCTACAATGAGCAGTTCTTC CASSPIARSYNEQFF
TRBJ1-3 - TRBV6-5 - TGTGCCAGCAGTTACGCCTCGGGGGGCTCTGGAAACACCATATATTTT CASSYASGGSGNTIYF
TRBJ2-5 - TRBV30 - TGTGCCTGGAGTGTCAGCTTCCAAGAGACCCAGTACTTC CAWSVSFQETQYF